The present entry profiles one T cell receptor (beta chain) with its context. Its antigen is unknown. Base qualities are not at hand, and no much larger clone is one base apart. Another Seattle source contributed samples from volunteer blood donors who had recovered from COVID-19. Whole blood was collected in K2EDTA tubes by collaborating institutions according to the institutions' own protocols. Collaborator samples were shipped for TCRbeta analysis as frozen whole blood, isolated PBMCs, or DNA extracted from either sample type. The immunoSEQ Assay, a bias-controlled multiplex PCR, was used to amplify TCRbeta CDR3 regions from genomic DNA. Per the authors' processing: The number of nucleated cells in each sample was estimated by amplification of reference gene primers within the assay. To quantify the absolute abundance of each unique TCRbeta CDR3 rearrangement, sequence reads were collapsed and filtered. For each sample, productive Simpson clonality was calculated as the square root of Simpson's diversity index across productive rearrangements. In its TCRdb copy, this immuneACCESS table keeps in-frame sequences only and misses some clones. Where compared with another copy, unresolved V genes explain less than half of these, and the others have no known cause. V, J and clone size are taken as reported in that table, and D and trimming were inferred from the DNA itself. The sample table holds about 220,000 clones, of which about 80% were seen once. The ten largest clones represent approximately 2.9% of the sample.

The source of the sample is a study of blood T cell repertoires in COVID-19 (dated by TCRdb to about 2020). Context from the whole study: Samples covering the acute and convalescent phases of COVID-19 were provided by collaborators in the United States, Italy and Spain. The prospective study material was composed of cDNA or gDNA derived from T cells, B-cell-depleted T cells, or PBMCs. Where available, HLA class I and class II types were taken from metadata supplied by the sample provider and were not determined by assay-based typing. The repertoires were made available in a free public database intended to serve as a resource for research on the immune response to SARS-CoV-2. A de-identified subject ID, COVID-19 status, age in years and sex were almost always included in the sample metadata. The samples were drawn from the first 160 participants of the ongoing ImmuneRACE study and from roughly 1,300 subjects provided by 6 global collaborators. Subjects who had been exposed to COVID-19, were actively infected with it, or had recovered from it provided the deeply sampled blood TCRbeta repertoires that made up the dataset. Overall results and qualifications from the work: The amount of clinical and demographic metadata varied by source and participant and was provided uncurated.

Here V drops 3 bases and J drops 1 base, and the junction holds 7 bases not matched to any gene. The CDR3 holds 16 amino acids from the cysteine to the phenylalanine. The CDR3 DNA has 48 bases and is translated from base 1. CDR1 and CDR2, per the germline V gene (reference sequence), are LGHDT and YNNKEL. The sequence was collected from a woman aged 30 to 39 who had recovered from COVID-19. The sequencing input was peripheral blood. The sequence is built from TRBV3-1 (or the pseudogene TRBV3-2) and TRBJ2-3, and 7 junction bases match TRBD1. The DNA sequence reads TGTGCCAGCAGCCAGATAACAGGGGTCGGCACAGATACGCAGTATTTT. This yields the protein CASSQITGVGTDTQYF.